What follows are 28 T cell receptor beta chains derived from one specimen sequenced in a study of cytomegalovirus exposure and HLA in healthy donors. The method was immunoSEQ multiplex PCR; TCRdb's version includes in-frame clones alone and lacks a portion of them. The sample has about 140,000 clones; around 85% are singletons. Sequenced input: PBMCs. All receptors come from a man aged 18 to 30 in good health and CMV-seronegative.

The CDR3 DNA reads as TGTGCCAGCAGTTCGGCAGGCGCTAACACTGAAGCTTTCTTT. This codes for CASSSAGANTEAFF. This chain links TRBV2 with TRBJ1-1; D is uncertain. CDR1 and CDR2 (germline): SNHLY, FYNNEI. This CDR3 contains 14 residues. Trimming shortened V by 5 bases and J by 2 bases, and 12 bases separated the two germline ends.

This clone was counted between two and nine times. The V and J genes are TRBV6-1 and TRBJ1-2, with 10 bases matching TRBD1. Looked up from germline, CDR1 is MNHNS and CDR2 is SASEGT. This CDR3 contains 14 residues. Losses at the gene ends were 4 bases for V and 7 bases for J; bases not matched to a gene: 6. CDR3 residues: CASSARDRGFGYTF. DNA of the CDR3: TGTGCCAGCAGTGCCCGGGACAGGGGTTTTGGCTACACCTTC.

This clone has a single count. The CDR3 DNA sequence: TGTGCCAGCAGTTCCGGAGGGGAGGGGCACAATGAGCAGTTCTTC. It yields the protein CASSSGGEGHNEQFF. The chain employs TRBV28 and TRBJ2-1, with 7 bases fitting TRBD2. The V gene end was trimmed by 4 bases and the J gene end by 5 bases; junction bases not matched to a gene: 8. The CDR3 covers 15 residues. Germline V gene data show CDR1 as MDHEN and CDR2 as SYDVKM.

The chain combines TRBV28 with TRBJ2-1; D unresolved. Germline loops: CDR1 MDHEN, CDR2 SYDVKM. The CDR3 is 14 amino acids. V lost 4 bases, J lost 6 bases, and 13 bases lay in between. The chain's CDR3 is CASSSPGQRNEQFF. The CDR3 nucleotides read TGTGCCAGCAGTTCCCCGGGTCAACGCAATGAGCAGTTCTTC.

The chain recombines TRBV11-2 with TRBJ1-3; unclear D gene. In germline, CDR1 is SGHAT, CDR2 FQNNGV. Trimming removed 3 bases at V and 2 bases at J, with 11 bases between. The CDR3 consists of 15 residues. The DNA for the CDR3 is TGTGCCAGCAGCTTTATGACTGCTCCTGGAAACACCATATATTTT. Protein: CASSFMTAPGNTIYF.

The CDR3 is CASSGQVSQPQHF. CDR3 bases: TGTGCCAGCAGTGGACAGGTCTCCCAGCCCCAGCATTTT. The V call is TRBV6-1, the J call TRBJ1-5, with D possibly matching TRBD1 (6 bases). Trimming stripped 4 bases from V and 7 bases from J, with 11 bases between. This CDR3 spans 13 amino acids. Germline CDR1 is MNHNS and CDR2 is SASEGT.

The genes are TRBV4-3 and TRBJ2-7; 7 positions match TRBD1. This CDR3 is 14 amino acids long. V was pared by 4 bases and J by 2 bases, with 5 bases of the junction left unmatched. Germline-derived CDR1 and CDR2 are LGHNA and YSLEER. CDR3 DNA: TGCGCCAGCAGCCCCTGGCAGGGGGCCTACGAGCAGTACTTC. Protein product: CASSPWQGAYEQYF.

This clone showed up just a few times. The genes are TRBV7-9 and TRBJ1-2; D is perhaps TRBD1 (5 bases). Trimming stripped 5 bases from V and 6 bases from J, with 10 bases between. The CDR3 is 12 residues long. The germline V gene has CDR1 SEHNR and CDR2 FQNEAQ (reference sequence). CDR3 residues: CASSPTGDGYTF. CDR3 DNA sequence: TGTGCCAGCAGCCCCACGGGGGATGGCTACACCTTC.

The chain uses TRBV11-2 and TRBJ2-7; D is possibly TRBD2 (7 bases). Per germline, CDR1 SGHAT and CDR2 FQNNGV. The CDR3 runs 14 residues. The V end lost 5 bases, the J end lost 0 bases, and 11 bases lay between the germline ends. As DNA, the CDR3 is TGTGCCAGCAGCCGGGGGGCGAGCTCCTACGAGCAGTACTTC. Protein: CASSRGASSYEQYF.

This clone showed up just once. The chain has TRBV28 and TRBJ2-7; D gene unclear. The V gene's germline CDR1 is MDHEN and CDR2 SYDVKM. CDR3 length equals 13 residues. Trimming shortened V by 5 bases and J by 2 bases, and 10 bases separated the two germline ends. The CDR3, as DNA: TGTGCCAGCAGTATACACAGACCCTACGAGCAGTACTTC. This translates into CASSIHRPYEQYF.

The V gene is TRBV5-1, the J gene TRBJ1-1, with 9 nucleotides matching TRBD1. CDR1 is SGHRS, CDR2 YFSETQ, per germline. The V segment lost 3 bases and the J segment 4 bases; nucleotides outside the gene matches: 4. There are 14 residues in the CDR3. CDR3 in DNA: TGCGCCAGCAGCTCGACAGGGGGGTTCACTGAAGCTTTCTTT. Amino acid sequence: CASSSTGGFTEAFF.

The V and J genes are TRBV7-9 and TRBJ1-2, with D perhaps matching TRBD1 (5 bases). Germline CDR1 SEHNR, CDR2 FQNEAQ (reference sequence). The CDR3 loop spans 12 amino acids. The V end was cut by 10 bases, the J end by 4 bases, with 13 bases between. The CDR3, as DNA: TGTGCCATCTCAGGAGGGACCTATGGCTACACCTTC. It specifies CAISGGTYGYTF.

This clone occurred once. The V gene is TRBV30, the J gene TRBJ2-1; 8 bases match TRBD2. In germline, CDR1 is GTSNPN, CDR2 SVGIG (reference sequence). Trimming took 7 bases from V and 3 from J; bases not matched to a gene: 20. The CDR3 runs 18 residues. The CDR3 region is CAYRGTGGSGGIYNEQFF. The CDR3 DNA reads TGTGCCTACCGAGGCACCGGCGGGAGCGGGGGTATCTACAATGAGCAGTTCTTC.

The chain recombines TRBV28 with TRBJ2-3; 15 nucleotides match TRBD2. The germline gives CDR1 MDHEN, CDR2 SYDVKM. The CDR3 extends over 20 amino acids. J was trimmed by 3 bases and V by 5 bases; bases with no gene match: 15. The CDR3 coding sequence is TGTGCCAGCAGTGTCCCGGGACTAGCGGGAGGAATAAAGAGGACAGATACGCAGTATTTT. It codes for CASSVPGLAGGIKRTDTQYF.

The gene calls are TRBV6-1 and TRBJ1-6; no reliable D call. Germline V lookup: CDR1 MNHNS, CDR2 SASEGT. Trimming took off 0 bases at V and 4 bases at J, with 10 bases between the two ends. CDR3 length: 16 residues. CDR3 in DNA: TGTGCCAGCAGTGAAGCCAGGCTGATATATAATTCACCCCTCCACTTT. This encodes CASSEARLIYNSPLHF.

In regard to this clone: Other DNA sequences within the sample encode an identical CDR3. V and J are TRBV5-1 and TRBJ1-1; TRBD1 might be the D (6 bases). Trimming pared 4 bases from V and 1 base from J, leaving 8 bases between. Germline V CDR1 and CDR2: SGHRS, YFSETQ. CDR3 length equals 13 residues. The CDR3 nucleotides read TGCGCCAGCAGCCCGGGACAGAACACTGAAGCTTTCTTT. Translated: CASSPGQNTEAFF.

The V gene is TRBV11-2, the J gene TRBJ2-7; the match to TRBD2 covers 10 bases. The CDR3 length is 14 residues. Germline lookup yields CDR1 SGHAT and CDR2 FQNNGV. With V trimmed by 5 bases and J by 3 bases, 4 bases remained unmatched. CDR3 DNA: TGTGCCAGCAGCCCACGGACTAGCGGCTACGAGCAGTACTTC. This translates into CASSPRTSGYEQYF.

The rearrangement links TRBV30 to TRBJ1-2; D gene ambiguous. CDR1 is GTSNPN and CDR2 is SVGIG in the germline V gene (reference sequence). CDR3 size: 12 residues. V was trimmed by 5 bases and J by 2 bases, leaving 9 bases between them. Written as DNA, the CDR3 is TGTGCCTGGGCGGCGGGGAACTATGGCTACACCTTC. The encoded protein is CAWAAGNYGYTF.

In its sample, this clone was seen once. CDR3 in DNA: TGTGCCAGCAGCTGGGGACTTCAAGAGACCCAGTACTTC. Translating it yields CASSWGLQETQYF. The chain joins TRBV7-6 to TRBJ2-5, with TRBD2 as a possible D gene (6 bases). Germline lookup yields CDR1 SGHVS and CDR2 FNYEAQ. The CDR3 covers 13 residues. The V end lost 4 bases, the J end lost 2 bases, and 8 bases lay between the germline ends.

This chain links TRBV27 with TRBJ1-1, with D hard to call. The CDR3 has 14 amino acids. Germline V gene lookup returns CDR1 MNHEY and CDR2 SMNVEV (reference sequence). V was cut by 0 bases and J by 8 bases, with 13 bases left in between. This chain's CDR3 is CASSLSGGFLEAFF. CDR3 in DNA: TGTGCCAGCAGTTTATCGGGCGGGTTTCTAGAAGCTTTCTTT.

The V call is TRBV6-5, the J call TRBJ1-5; D perhaps matches TRBD1 (6 bases). Trimming removed 6 bases from V and 6 bases from J, with 12 bases in between. CDR1 MNHEY and CDR2 SVGAGI come from the germline V gene. CDR3 length equals 13 residues. CDR3 residues: CASSQSRGQPQHF. The CDR3 DNA sequence: TGTGCCAGCAGCCAATCCAGGGGTCAGCCCCAGCATTTT.

The chain uses TRBV6-6 and TRBJ2-7, with D unclear. The CDR3 is 12 amino acids. Deletions cut 6 bases from V and 3 bases from J, with 9 bases between. CDR1 is MNHNY, CDR2 SVGAGI, per germline (reference sequence). The DNA of the CDR3 is TGTGCCAGCAGCCCTAATAGCTACGAGCAGTACTTC. Its protein is CASSPNSYEQYF.

This chain joins TRBV6-6 and TRBJ1-5, with D tentatively TRBD1 (5 bases). The germline V gene encodes CDR1 MNHNY and CDR2 SVGAGI (reference sequence). This CDR3 is built from 13 residues. Trimming shortened V by 7 bases and J by 1 base, and 8 bases separated the two germline ends. CDR3 region: CASKGESNQPQHF. In DNA, the CDR3 is TGTGCCAGCAAAGGGGAAAGCAATCAGCCCCAGCATTTT.

The gene calls are TRBV19 and TRBJ2-7; 7 nucleotides align to TRBD1. J gave up 5 bases and V 4 bases, and 11 bases lay outside the gene matches. The CDR3 contains 15 residues. Germline-derived CDR1 and CDR2 are LNHDA and SQIVND (reference sequence). CDR3 amino acids: CASSTASTGRHEQYF. The CDR3 bases are TGTGCCAGTAGTACGGCCTCGACAGGGCGCCACGAGCAGTACTTC.

J is TRBJ2-7 and V is TRBV6-6; D is unresolved. The germline V and J ends were trimmed by 7 bases and 0 bases, with 13 bases remaining between them. The V gene's germline CDR1 is MNHNY and CDR2 SVGAGI (reference sequence). CDR3 length equals 14 residues. The CDR3 reads CASTVRGSSYEQYF. In nucleotides, the CDR3 is TGTGCCAGCACCGTTCGCGGTAGCTCCTACGAGCAGTACTTC.

This chain uses TRBV9 with TRBJ2-2; D not certain. This CDR3 is built from 12 residues. Germline V CDR1 and CDR2: SGDLS, YYNGEE. V was clipped by 4 bases and J by 4 bases, with 5 bases between them. CDR3 sequence (DNA): TGTGCCAGCAGCAGCTTCACCGGGGAGCTGTTTTTT. As protein: CASSSFTGELFF.

This sequence joins TRBV7-2 and TRBJ1-5; a weak D match, TRBD1 (6 bases). There are 15 residues in the CDR3. V was shortened by 5 bases and J by 0 bases, with 11 bases between the two germline ends. Germline assignment: CDR1 SGHTA and CDR2 FQGNSA. The CDR3 region has the DNA TGTGCCAGCAGCCCTCGACAGGATAGCAATCAGCCCCAGCATTTT. It is translated as CASSPRQDSNQPQHF.

The chain couples TRBV5-1 to TRBJ1-4; D uncertain. The length of the CDR3 is 15 residues. The germline gives CDR1 SGHRS, CDR2 YFSETQ. The ends were cut back, 0 bases at V and 0 bases at J, with 6 bases in the middle. The CDR3 nucleotides read TGCGCCAGCAGCTTGGATCCTGCAACTAATGAAAAACTGTTTTTT. It translates to CASSLDPATNEKLFF.